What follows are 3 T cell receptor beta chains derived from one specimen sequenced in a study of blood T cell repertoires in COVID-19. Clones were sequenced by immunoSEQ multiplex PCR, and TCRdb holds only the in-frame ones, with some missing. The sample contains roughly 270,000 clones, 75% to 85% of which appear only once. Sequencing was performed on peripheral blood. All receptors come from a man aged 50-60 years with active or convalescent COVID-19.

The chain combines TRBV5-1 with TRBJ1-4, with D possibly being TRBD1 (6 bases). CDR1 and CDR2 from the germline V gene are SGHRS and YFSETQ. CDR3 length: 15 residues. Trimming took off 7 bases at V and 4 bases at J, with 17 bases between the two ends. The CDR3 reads CASSTGTPYNEKLFF. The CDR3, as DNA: TGCGCCAGCTCAACCGGGACACCCTATAATGAAAAACTGTTTTTT.

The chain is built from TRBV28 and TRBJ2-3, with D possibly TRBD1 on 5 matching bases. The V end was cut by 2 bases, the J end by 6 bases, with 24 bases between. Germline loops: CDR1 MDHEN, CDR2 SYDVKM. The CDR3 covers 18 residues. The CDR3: CASSLGPGQGSTLDTQYF. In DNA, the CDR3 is TGTGCCAGCAGTTTAGGCCCTGGCCAGGGTTCTACTCTTGATACGCAGTATTTT.

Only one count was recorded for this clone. CDR3 loop: CASSVATSGLYNEQFF. DNA of the CDR3: TGTGCCAGCAGCGTAGCTACGAGCGGACTCTACAATGAGCAGTTCTTC. The chain links TRBV9 to TRBJ2-1; TRBD2 might be the D (5 bases). Germline CDR1 reads SGDLS; CDR2 reads YYNGEE. The V and J ends lost 0 bases and 3 bases respectively, with 13 bases between them. This CDR3 is built from 16 residues.